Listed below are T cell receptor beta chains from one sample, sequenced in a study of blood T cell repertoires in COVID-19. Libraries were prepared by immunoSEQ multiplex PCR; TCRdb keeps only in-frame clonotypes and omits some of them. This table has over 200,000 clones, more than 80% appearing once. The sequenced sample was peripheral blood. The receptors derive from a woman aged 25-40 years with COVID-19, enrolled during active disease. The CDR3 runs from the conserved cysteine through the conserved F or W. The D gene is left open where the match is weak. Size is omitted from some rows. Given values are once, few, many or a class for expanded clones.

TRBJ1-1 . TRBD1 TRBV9 CASSVGTGGYTEAFF TGTGCCAGCAGCGTAGGGACAGGGGGTTACACTGAAGCTTTCTTT
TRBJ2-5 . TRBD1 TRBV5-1 CASRSAGTAQETQYF TGCGCCAGCAGATCTGCCGGGACAGCCCAAGAGACCCAGTACTTC
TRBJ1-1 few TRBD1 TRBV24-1 CATSDSGTGNSEAFF TGTGCCACCAGTGATTCCGGGACAGGGAACTCTGAAGCTTTCTTT
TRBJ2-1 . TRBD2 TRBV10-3 CAITGGLAGDEQFF TGTGCCATCACGGGGGGACTAGCGGGAGATGAGCAGTTCTTC
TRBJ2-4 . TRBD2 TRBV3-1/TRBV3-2 CASSQDMEGLLAKNIQYF TGTGCCAGCAGCCAAGATATGGAGGGACTATTAGCCAAAAACATTCAGTACTTC
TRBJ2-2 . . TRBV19 CASTTTGNTGELFF TGTGCCAGTACCACCACAGGGAACACCGGGGAGCTGTTTTTT
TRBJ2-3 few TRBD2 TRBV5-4 CASSPPSGRAQRTQYF TGTGCCAGCAGCCCCCCTAGCGGGAGGGCTCAGAGAACGCAGTATTTT
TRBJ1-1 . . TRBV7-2 CASSPIQDMNTEAFF TGTGCCAGCAGCCCGATACAGGACATGAACACTGAAGCTTTCTTT
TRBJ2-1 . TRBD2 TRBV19 CASSIEFGTSQFF TGTGCCAGTAGTATAGAATTCGGGACTAGCCAGTTCTTC
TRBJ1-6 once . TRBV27 CASSLHDSLLGSPLHF TGTGCCAGCAGTTTACATGACAGCCTCCTAGGGTCACCCCTCCACTTT
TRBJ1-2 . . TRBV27 CASIGRNYGYTF TGTGCCAGCATAGGCAGGAACTATGGCTACACCTTC
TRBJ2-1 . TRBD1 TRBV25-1 CASSEPRQGAGEQFF TGTGCCAGCAGTGAACCCCGACAGGGGGCGGGTGAGCAGTTCTTC
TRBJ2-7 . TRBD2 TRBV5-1 CASSLDPSGSYEQYF TGCGCCAGCAGCTTGGACCCTAGCGGGAGTTACGAGCAGTACTTC
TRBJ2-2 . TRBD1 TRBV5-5 CASSLDRGRLGTGELFF TGTGCCAGCAGCCTAGACAGGGGGCGGTTGGGAACCGGGGAGCTGTTTTTT
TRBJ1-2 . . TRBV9 CASSVVGRVGYTF TGTGCCAGCAGCGTAGTGGGCAGGGTAGGCTACACCTTC
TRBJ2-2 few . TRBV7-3 CASSLTADTGELFF TGTGCCAGCAGCTTAACGGCTGACACCGGGGAGCTGTTTTTT
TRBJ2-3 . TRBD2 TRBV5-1 CASSLIPSGRGADTQYF TGCGCCAGCAGCTTGATTCCTAGCGGGAGGGGCGCAGATACGCAGTATTTT
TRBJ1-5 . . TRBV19 CASSGRRNQPQHF TGTGCCAGCTCGGGTCGACGCAATCAGCCCCAGCATTTT
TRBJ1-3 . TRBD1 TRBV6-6 CASSYGGQGAGNTIYF TGTGCCAGCAGTTACGGGGGACAGGGGGCTGGAAACACCATATATTTT
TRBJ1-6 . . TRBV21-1 CASSARTGKTYNSPLHF TGTGCCAGCAGTGCCAGGACAGGGAAGACCTATAATTCACCCCTCCACTTT
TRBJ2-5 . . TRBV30 CAWSERQRYQETQYF TGTGCCTGGAGTGAGAGACAGCGTTATCAAGAGACCCAGTACTTC
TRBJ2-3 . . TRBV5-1 CASSLDRLETDTQYF TGCGCCAGCAGCTTGGACAGGCTGGAGACAGATACGCAGTATTTT